This TCR beta chain is from a study of cytomegalovirus exposure and HLA in healthy donors. Study-wide points: There were reportedly fewer N-insertions in an Asian-associated ancestry cluster than the roughly 700-donor mean, in a later analysis. Sequencing likely produced, as an artifact, a cluster of highly shared sequence variants.

Comments on this clone: Its antigen is as yet unknown.

With 60 Vbeta and 13 Jbeta primers, the PCR was carried out. Produced via immunoSEQ multiplex PCR; TCRdb's table is partial and in-frame only. The table shows fewer than 150,000 clones, with about 80% occurring only once. This sequence was found in a man aged 35 to 55 in good health and CMV-seropositive. Material for sequencing was PBMCs.

The CDR3 nucleotides read TGTGCCAGCATCTCACAGGGAAATACGCAGTATTTT. Protein product: CASISQGNTQYF. The chain combines TRBV6-6 with TRBJ2-3, with D possibly TRBD1 on 6 matching bases. This CDR3 spans 12 amino acids. Germline V gene sequence: CDR1 MNHNY, CDR2 SVGAGI (reference sequence). V dropped 7 bases and J dropped 7 bases, with 12 bases sitting between them.